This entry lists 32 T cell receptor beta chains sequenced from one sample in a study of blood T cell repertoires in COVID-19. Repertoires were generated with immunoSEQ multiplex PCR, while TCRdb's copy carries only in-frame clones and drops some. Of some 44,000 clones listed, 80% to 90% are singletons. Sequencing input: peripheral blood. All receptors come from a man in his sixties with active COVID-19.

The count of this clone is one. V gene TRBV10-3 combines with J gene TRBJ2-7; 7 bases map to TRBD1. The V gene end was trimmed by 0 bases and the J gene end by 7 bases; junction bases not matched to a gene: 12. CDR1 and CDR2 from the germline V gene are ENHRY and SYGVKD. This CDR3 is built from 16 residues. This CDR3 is CAISESTGKSSNEQYF. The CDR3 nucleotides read TGTGCCATCAGTGAGTCGACAGGGAAAAGCTCCAATGAGCAGTACTTC.

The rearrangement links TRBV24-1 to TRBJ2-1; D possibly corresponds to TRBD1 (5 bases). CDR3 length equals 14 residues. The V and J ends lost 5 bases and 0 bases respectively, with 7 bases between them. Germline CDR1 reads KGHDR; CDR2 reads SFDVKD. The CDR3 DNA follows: TGTGCCACCAGTGGGGGCAGCTCCTACAATGAGCAGTTCTTC. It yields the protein CATSGGSSYNEQFF.

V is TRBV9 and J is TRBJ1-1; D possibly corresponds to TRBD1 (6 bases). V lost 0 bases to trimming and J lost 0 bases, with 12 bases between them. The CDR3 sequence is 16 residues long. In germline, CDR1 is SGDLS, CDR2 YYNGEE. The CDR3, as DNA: TGTGCCAGCAGCGTAGATGTCAGGGGCTTGAACACTGAAGCTTTCTTT. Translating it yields CASSVDVRGLNTEAFF. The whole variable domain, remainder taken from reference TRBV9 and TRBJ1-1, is DSGVTQTPKHLITATGQRVTLRCSPRSGDLSVYWYQQSLDQGLQFLIQYYNGEERAKGNILERFSAQQFPDLHSELNLSSLELGDSALYFCASSVDVRGLNTEAFFGQGTRLTVV.

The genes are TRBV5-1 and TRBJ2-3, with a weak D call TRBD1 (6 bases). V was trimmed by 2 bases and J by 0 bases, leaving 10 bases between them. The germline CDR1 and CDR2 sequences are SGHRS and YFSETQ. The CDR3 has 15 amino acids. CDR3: CASSFIQGSTDTQYF. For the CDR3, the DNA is TGCGCCAGCAGCTTCATACAGGGTAGCACAGATACGCAGTATTTT.

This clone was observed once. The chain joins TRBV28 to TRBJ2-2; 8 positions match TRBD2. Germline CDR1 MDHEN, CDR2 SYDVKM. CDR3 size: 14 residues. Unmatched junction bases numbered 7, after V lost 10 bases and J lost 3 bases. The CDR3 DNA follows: TGTGCCACCTACCGGGGGGGGGACACCGGGGAGCTGTTTTTT. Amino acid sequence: CATYRGGDTGELFF.

The CDR3 loop is CASQTGVSQPQHF. CDR3 coding DNA: TGTGCCAGCCAGACAGGGGTGAGTCAGCCCCAGCATTTT. This chain uses TRBV6-5 with TRBJ1-5; 8 bases agree with TRBD1. The V gene's germline CDR1 is MNHEY and CDR2 SVGAGI. Unmatched junction bases numbered 6, after V lost 8 bases and J lost 6 bases. This CDR3 is built from 13 residues.

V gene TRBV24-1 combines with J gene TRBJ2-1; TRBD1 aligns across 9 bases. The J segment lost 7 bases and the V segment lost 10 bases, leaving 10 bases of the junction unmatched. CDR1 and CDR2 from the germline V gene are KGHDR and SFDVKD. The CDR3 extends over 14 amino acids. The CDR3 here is CATPRTGVGNEQFF. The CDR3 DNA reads TGTGCCACACCCAGGACAGGGGTGGGGAATGAGCAGTTCTTC.

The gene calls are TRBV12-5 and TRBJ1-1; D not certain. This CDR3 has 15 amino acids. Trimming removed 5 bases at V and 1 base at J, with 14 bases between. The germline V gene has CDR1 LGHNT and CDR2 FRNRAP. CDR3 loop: CASGLGISGNTEAFF. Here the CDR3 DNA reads TGTGCTAGTGGTCTGGGTATATCAGGGAACACTGAAGCTTTCTTT.

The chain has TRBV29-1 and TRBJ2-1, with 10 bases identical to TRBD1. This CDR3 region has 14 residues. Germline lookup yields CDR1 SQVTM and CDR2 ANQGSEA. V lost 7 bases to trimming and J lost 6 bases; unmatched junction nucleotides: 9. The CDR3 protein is CSGYDRGRPNEQFF. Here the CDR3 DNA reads TGCAGCGGATATGACAGGGGGCGCCCCAATGAGCAGTTCTTC.

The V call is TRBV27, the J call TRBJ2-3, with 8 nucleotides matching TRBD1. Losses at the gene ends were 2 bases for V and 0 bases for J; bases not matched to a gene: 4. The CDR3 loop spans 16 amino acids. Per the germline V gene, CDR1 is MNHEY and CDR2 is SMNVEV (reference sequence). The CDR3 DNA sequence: TGTGCCAGCAGTTTACCCCGACAGGGGAGCACAGATACGCAGTATTTT. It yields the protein CASSLPRQGSTDTQYF.

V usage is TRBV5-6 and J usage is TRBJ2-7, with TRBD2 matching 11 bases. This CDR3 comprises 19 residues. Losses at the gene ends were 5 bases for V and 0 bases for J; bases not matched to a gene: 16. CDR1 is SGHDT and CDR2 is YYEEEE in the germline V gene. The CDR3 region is CASRPGGVAGGRRSYEQYF. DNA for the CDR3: TGTGCCAGCAGACCTGGGGGGGTAGCGGGAGGGAGACGCTCCTACGAGCAGTACTTC.

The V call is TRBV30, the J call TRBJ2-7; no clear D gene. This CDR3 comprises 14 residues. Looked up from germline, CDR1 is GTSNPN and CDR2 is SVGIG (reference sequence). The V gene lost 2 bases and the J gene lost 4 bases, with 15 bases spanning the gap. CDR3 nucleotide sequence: TGTGCCTGGAGTCGAGCAGGTACTTTATACGAGCAGTACTTC. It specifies CAWSRAGTLYEQYF.

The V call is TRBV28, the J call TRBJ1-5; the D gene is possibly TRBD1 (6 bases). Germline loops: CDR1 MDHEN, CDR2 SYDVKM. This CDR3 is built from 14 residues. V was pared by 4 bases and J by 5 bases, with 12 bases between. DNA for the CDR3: TGTGCCAGCAGTTCTAGACAGGACTATCAGCCCCAGCATTTT. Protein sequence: CASSSRQDYQPQHF. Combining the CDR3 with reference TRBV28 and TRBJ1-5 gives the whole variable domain DVKVTQSSRYLVKRTGEKVFLECVQDMDHENMFWYRQDPGLGLRLIYFSYDVKMKEKGDIPEGYSVSREKKERFSLILESASTNQTSMYLCASSSRQDYQPQHFGDGTRLSIL.

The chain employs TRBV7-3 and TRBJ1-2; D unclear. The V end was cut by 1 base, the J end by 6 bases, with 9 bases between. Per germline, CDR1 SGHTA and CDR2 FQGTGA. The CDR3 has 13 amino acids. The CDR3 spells CASSLSRGDGYTF. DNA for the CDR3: TGTGCCAGCAGCTTAAGCCGGGGAGATGGCTACACCTTC.

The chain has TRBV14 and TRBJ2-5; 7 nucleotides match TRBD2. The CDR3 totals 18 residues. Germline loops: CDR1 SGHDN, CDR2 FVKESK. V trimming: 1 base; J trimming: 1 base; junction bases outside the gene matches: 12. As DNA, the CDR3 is TGTGCCAGCAGCCAAGGGATCGTAAGGAGGGAGGGCCAAGAGACCCAGTACTTC. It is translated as CASSQGIVRREGQETQYF. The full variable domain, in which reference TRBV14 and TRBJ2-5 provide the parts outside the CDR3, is EAGVTQFPSHSVIEKGQTVTLRCDPISGHDNLYWYRRVMGKEIKFLLHFVKESKQDESGMPNNRFLAERTGGTYSTLKVQPAELEDSGVYFCASSQGIVRREGQETQYFGPGTRLLVL.

The CDR3 nucleotides are TGTGCCAGCAGTATGGACACTTCCTACGAGCAGTACTTC. Amino acid sequence: CASSMDTSYEQYF. The chain has TRBV7-9 and TRBJ2-7; perhaps TRBD1 as D (5 bases). CDR1 and CDR2 (germline): SEHNR, FQNEAQ (reference sequence). The CDR3 extends over 13 amino acids. V lost 6 bases and J lost 1, with 10 bases in between.

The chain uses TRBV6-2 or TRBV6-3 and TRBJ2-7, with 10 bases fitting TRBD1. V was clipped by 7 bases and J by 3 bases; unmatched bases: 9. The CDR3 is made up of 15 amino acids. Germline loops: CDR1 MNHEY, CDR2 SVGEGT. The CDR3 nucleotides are TGTGCCAGCACCCCCCTCCGGGACAGGGGCTACGAGCAGTACTTC. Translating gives CASTPLRDRGYEQYF.

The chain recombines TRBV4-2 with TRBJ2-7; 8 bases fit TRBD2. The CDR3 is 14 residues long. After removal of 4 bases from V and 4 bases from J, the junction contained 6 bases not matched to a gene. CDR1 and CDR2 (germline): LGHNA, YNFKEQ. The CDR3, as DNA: TGTGCCAGCAGCCTGGGCGCTAGCGGGTACGAGCAGTACTTC. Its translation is CASSLGASGYEQYF.

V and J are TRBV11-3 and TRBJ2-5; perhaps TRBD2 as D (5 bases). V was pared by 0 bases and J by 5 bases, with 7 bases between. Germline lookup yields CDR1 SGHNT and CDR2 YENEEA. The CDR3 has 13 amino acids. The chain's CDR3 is CASSLDRGETQYF. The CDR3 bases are TGTGCCAGCAGCTTAGATCGAGGGGAGACCCAGTACTTC. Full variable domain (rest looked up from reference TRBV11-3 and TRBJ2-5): EAGVVQSPRYKIIEKKQPVAFWCNPISGHNTLYWYLQNLGQGPELLIRYENEEAVDDSQLPKDRFSAERLKGVDSTLKIQPAELGDSAVYLCASSLDRGETQYFGPGTRLLVL.

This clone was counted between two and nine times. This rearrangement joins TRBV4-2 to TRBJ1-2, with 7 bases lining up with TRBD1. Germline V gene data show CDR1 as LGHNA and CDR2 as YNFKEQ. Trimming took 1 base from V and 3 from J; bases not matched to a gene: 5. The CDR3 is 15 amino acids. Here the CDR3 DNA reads TGTGCCAGCAGCCAAGTTTCCGGGACAGACTATGGCTACACCTTC. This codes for CASSQVSGTDYGYTF.

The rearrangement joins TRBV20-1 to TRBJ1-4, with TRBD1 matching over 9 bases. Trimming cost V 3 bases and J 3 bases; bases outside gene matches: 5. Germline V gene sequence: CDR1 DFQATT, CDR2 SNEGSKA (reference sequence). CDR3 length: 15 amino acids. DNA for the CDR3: TGCAGTGCTAGTGACAGGGGGAGAGCTAATGAAAAACTGTTTTTT. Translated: CSASDRGRANEKLFF.

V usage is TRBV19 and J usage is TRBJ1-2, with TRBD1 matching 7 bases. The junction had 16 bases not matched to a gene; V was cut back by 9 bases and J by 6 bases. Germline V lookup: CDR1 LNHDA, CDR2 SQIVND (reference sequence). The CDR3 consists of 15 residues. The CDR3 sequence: CASRTGSGTTDGYTF. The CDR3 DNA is TGTGCCAGCCGGACAGGATCAGGAACGACGGATGGCTACACCTTC. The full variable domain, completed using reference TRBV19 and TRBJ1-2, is DGGITQSPKYLFRKEGQNVTLSCEQNLNHDAMYWYRQDPGQGLRLIYYSQIVNDFQKGDIAEGYSVSREKKESFPLTVTSAQKNPTAFYLCASRTGSGTTDGYTFGSGTRLTVV.

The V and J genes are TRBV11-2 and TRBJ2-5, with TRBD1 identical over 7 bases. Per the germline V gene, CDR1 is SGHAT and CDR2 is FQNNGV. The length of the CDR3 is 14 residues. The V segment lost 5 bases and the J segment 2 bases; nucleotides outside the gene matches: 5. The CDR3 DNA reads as TGTGCCAGCAGCCCCGACAGGGATCAAGAGACCCAGTACTTC. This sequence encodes CASSPDRDQETQYF. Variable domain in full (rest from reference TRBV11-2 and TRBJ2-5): EAGVAQSPRYKIIEKRQSVAFWCNPISGHATLYWYQQILGQGPKLLIQFQNNGVVDDSQLPKDRFSAERLKGVDSTLKIQPAKLEDSAVYLCASSPDRDQETQYFGPGTRLLVL.

CDR3 coding DNA: TGTGCCAGCAGCCCGAGGGGGCAGTCTGGGGCCAACGTCCTGACTTTC. This sequence encodes CASSPRGQSGANVLTF. The chain has TRBV14 and TRBJ2-6; 7 nucleotides match TRBD1. CDR3 length equals 16 residues. In germline, CDR1 is SGHDN, CDR2 FVKESK. Losses at the gene ends were 4 bases for V and 1 base for J; bases not matched to a gene: 4.

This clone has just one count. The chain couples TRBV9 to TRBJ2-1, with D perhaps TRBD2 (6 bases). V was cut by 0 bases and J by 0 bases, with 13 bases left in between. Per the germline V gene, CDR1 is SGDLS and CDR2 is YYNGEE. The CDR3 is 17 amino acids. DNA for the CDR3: TGTGCCAGCAGCGTAGAACTAGCTGTTGGCTCCTACAATGAGCAGTTCTTC. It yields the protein CASSVELAVGSYNEQFF. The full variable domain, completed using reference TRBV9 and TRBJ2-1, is DSGVTQTPKHLITATGQRVTLRCSPRSGDLSVYWYQQSLDQGLQFLIQYYNGEERAKGNILERFSAQQFPDLHSELNLSSLELGDSALYFCASSVELAVGSYNEQFFGPGTRLTVL.

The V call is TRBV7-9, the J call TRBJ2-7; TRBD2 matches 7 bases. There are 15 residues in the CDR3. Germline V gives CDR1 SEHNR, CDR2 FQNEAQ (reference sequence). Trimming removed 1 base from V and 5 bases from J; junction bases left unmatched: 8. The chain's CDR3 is CASSLVSSGGDEQYF. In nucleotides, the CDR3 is TGTGCCAGCAGCTTAGTGTCTAGCGGTGGGGACGAGCAGTACTTC.

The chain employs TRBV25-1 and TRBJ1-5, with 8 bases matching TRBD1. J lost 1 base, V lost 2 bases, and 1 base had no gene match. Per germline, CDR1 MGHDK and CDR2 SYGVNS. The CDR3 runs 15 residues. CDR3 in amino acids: CASSEGQGSNQPQHF. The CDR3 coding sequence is TGTGCCAGCAGTGAAGGACAGGGAAGCAATCAGCCCCAGCATTTT.

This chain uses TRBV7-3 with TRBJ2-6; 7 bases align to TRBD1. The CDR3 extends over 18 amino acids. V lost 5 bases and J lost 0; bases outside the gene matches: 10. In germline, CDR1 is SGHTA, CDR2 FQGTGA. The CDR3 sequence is CASSPGGGRVSGANVLTF. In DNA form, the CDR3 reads TGTGCCAGCAGCCCAGGGGGTGGCAGGGTCTCTGGGGCCAACGTCCTGACTTTC.

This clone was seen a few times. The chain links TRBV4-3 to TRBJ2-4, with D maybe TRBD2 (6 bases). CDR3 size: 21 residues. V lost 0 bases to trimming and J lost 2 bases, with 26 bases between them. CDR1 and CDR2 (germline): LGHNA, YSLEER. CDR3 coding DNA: TGCGCCAGCAGCCAAGATCATCGTACAGGAGGGTTTTTTGGAACCAAAAACATTCAGTACTTC. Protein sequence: CASSQDHRTGGFFGTKNIQYF.

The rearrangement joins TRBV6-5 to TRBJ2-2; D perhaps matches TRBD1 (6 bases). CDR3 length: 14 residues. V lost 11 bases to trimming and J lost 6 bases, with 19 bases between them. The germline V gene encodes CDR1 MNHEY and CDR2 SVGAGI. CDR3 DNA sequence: TGTGCCTCTCACAGGGTTTTCAAGGCCGGGGAGCTGTTTTTT. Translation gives CASHRVFKAGELFF.

DNA of the CDR3: TGTGCCAGCTCACCTGGGGGGTGGAATTCACCCCTCCACTTT. Protein sequence: CASSPGGWNSPLHF. J is TRBJ1-6 and V is TRBV18; possibly TRBD1 for D (5 bases). CDR1 is KGHSH, CDR2 LQKENI, per germline. V gave up 3 bases and J gave up 7 bases, with 10 bases separating them. CDR3 size: 14 residues.

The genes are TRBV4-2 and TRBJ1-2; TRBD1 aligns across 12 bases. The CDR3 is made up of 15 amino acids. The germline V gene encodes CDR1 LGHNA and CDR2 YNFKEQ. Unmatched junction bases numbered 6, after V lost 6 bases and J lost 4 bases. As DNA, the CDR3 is TGTGCCAGCAGAGGGGGGACAGGGGGCTTCTATGGCTACACCTTC. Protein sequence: CASRGGTGGFYGYTF.